These 26 T cell receptor beta chains originate from one sample sequenced in a study of glioma-infiltrating T cells. Using RNA template, CDR3s of TCR alpha and beta were amplified with iRepertoire arm-PCR. TCRdb reanalysed the multiplex PCR reads using MiXCR and keeps one entry per CDR3 protein. The sample includes about 130,000 distinct CDR3 sequences, about 25% of them seen just once. Specimen: glioma tissue, nonneoplastic brain tissue, or PBMCs (not recorded which). These receptors all stem from a human donor with low-grade glioma or glioblastoma, undergoing nonglioma brain surgery, or in good health (not recorded which).

This clonotype was observed at least ten times. The rearrangement uses TRBV6-1 and TRBJ2-5, with D possibly matching TRBD2 (6 bases). Germline V gene data show CDR1 as MNHNS and CDR2 as SASEGT. This CDR3 has 13 amino acids. Trimming cost V 4 bases and J 6 bases, with 12 bases left between them. The CDR3 is CASSVGGGKTQYF. The DNA of the CDR3 is TGTGCCAGCAGTGTAGGTGGAGGGAAGACCCAGTACTTC.

The chain carries TRBV6-1 and TRBJ2-2; D remains unclear. Trimming pared 7 bases from V and 5 bases from J, leaving 8 bases between. Germline V gene lookup returns CDR1 MNHNS and CDR2 SASEGT. The CDR3 totals 12 residues. CDR3 region: CASMWTTGELFF. CDR3 nucleotide sequence: TGTGCCAGCATGTGGACGACCGGGGAGCTGTTTTTT.

This clonotype was observed a handful of times. The V gene is TRBV29-1, the J gene TRBJ1-1; no clear D. The germline CDR1 and CDR2 sequences are SQVTM and ANQGSEA. Trimming shortened V by 3 bases and J by 3 bases, and 11 bases separated the two germline ends. CDR3 size: 13 residues. The CDR3: CSVDHLRDTEAFF. CDR3 bases: TGCAGCGTTGACCATCTGCGGGACACTGAAGCTTTCTTT.

V and J are TRBV14 and TRBJ1-4, with D possibly TRBD1 on 5 matching bases. V lost 4 bases and J 10 bases, leaving 19 bases between the germline ends. The CDR3 is 15 amino acids. Looked up from germline, CDR1 is SGHDN and CDR2 is FVKESK. The CDR3 region is CASSLSRQGVRKLFF. The CDR3 nucleotides read TGTGCCAGCAGCCTCTCGAGGCAGGGAGTAAGAAAACTGTTTTTT.

This clonotype appeared many times. The genes are TRBV28 and TRBJ1-1, with 9 nucleotides matching TRBD1. Per germline, CDR1 MDHEN and CDR2 SYDVKM. With V trimmed by 6 bases and J by 3 bases, 5 bases remained unmatched. The length of the CDR3 is 14 residues. The CDR3 DNA reads as TGTGCCAGCAGCCCGGGACAGGGTGACACTGAAGCTTTCTTT. As protein: CASSPGQGDTEAFF.

This rearrangement joins TRBV4-1 to TRBJ1-3; D unresolved. Germline CDR1 is MGHRA and CDR2 is YSYEKL. This CDR3 is 17 amino acids long. Between the trimmed V and J ends, which lost 0 bases and 0 bases, there was a span of 12 bases. This CDR3 is CASSQDKRQTSGNTIYF. CDR3 coding DNA: TGCGCCAGCAGCCAAGATAAGCGGCAGACCTCTGGAAACACCATATATTTT.

This chain uses TRBV7-6 with TRBJ1-6; D is possibly TRBD1 (5 bases). The germline gives CDR1 SGHVS, CDR2 FNYEAQ. Trimming took 3 bases from V and 9 from J, leaving 12 bases between them. The CDR3 loop spans 14 amino acids. CDR3: CASSFQGPSSPLHF. CDR3 nucleotides: TGTGCCAGCAGCTTCCAGGGTCCCAGTTCACCCCTCCACTTT. Complete variable domain (other parts from reference TRBV7-6 and TRBJ1-6): GAGVSQSPRYKVTKRGQDVALRCDPISGHVSLYWYRQALGQGPEFLTYFNYEAQQDKSGLPNDRFSAERPEGSISTLTIQRTEQRDSAMYRCASSFQGPSSPLHFGNGTRLTVT.

The gene calls are TRBV6-6 and TRBJ2-2; 11 positions agree with TRBD2. This CDR3 is built from 18 residues. Germline values: CDR1 MNHNY, CDR2 SVGAGI (reference sequence). V shed 2 bases, J shed 3 bases, and the junction held 8 bases outside the gene matches. The CDR3: CASSYGLAGGRYTGELFF. In nucleotides, the CDR3 is TGTGCCAGCAGTTACGGGCTAGCGGGGGGTCGGTACACCGGGGAGCTGTTTTTT.

In its sample, this clonotype was seen many times. The chain recombines TRBV7-9 with TRBJ2-3; D gene unclear. The V gene lost 3 bases and the J gene lost 4 bases, with 14 bases spanning the gap. The V gene's germline CDR1 is SEHNR and CDR2 FQNEAQ (reference sequence). The CDR3 consists of 15 residues. CDR3 protein: CASSFRSGEADTQYF. The CDR3 DNA reads TGTGCCAGCAGCTTTCGGTCGGGCGAGGCAGATACGCAGTATTTT. Using reference TRBV7-9 and TRBJ2-3 for the parts outside the CDR3, the full variable domain is DTGVSQNPRHKITKRGQNVTFRCDPISEHNRLYWYRQTLGQGPEFLTYFQNEAQLEKSRLLSDRFSAERPKGSFSTLEIQRTEQGDSAMYLCASSFRSGEADTQYFGPGTRLTVL.

The chain combines TRBV6-4 with TRBJ1-1, with a possible D match to TRBD1 (5 bases). The CDR3 loop spans 16 amino acids. Trimming left V 8 bases short and J 1 base short, with 20 bases between. CDR1 is MRHNA and CDR2 is SNTAGT in the germline V gene. CDR3 bases: TGTGCCAGCCGACTCCTAGGGGATACACCGAACACTGAAGCTTTCTTT. It translates to CASRLLGDTPNTEAFF.

Note on this clonotype: At one end the junction does not follow the germline gene, possibly because of a read error. The V call is TRBV6-9, the J call TRBJ2-5; 7 bases agree with TRBD1. The CDR3 sequence is 16 residues long. From germline, CDR1 is MNHGY and CDR2 SVAAGI. CDR3 bases: TGTGCCAGCAGTTACCCGTTGGGGACAGCTAAAGAGGCCCAGTACTTC. Protein product: CASSYPLGTAKEAQYF.

In its sample, this clonotype was seen many times. The chain employs TRBV28 and TRBJ2-3; unclear D gene. The V and J ends lost 7 bases and 6 bases respectively, with 8 bases between them. Per germline, CDR1 MDHEN and CDR2 SYDVKM. The CDR3 runs 11 residues. In DNA form, the CDR3 reads TGTGCCAGCACCGTAAGGGATACGCAGTATTTT. Its translation: CASTVRDTQYF. The complete variable domain, with remaining parts taken from reference TRBV28 and TRBJ2-3, reads DVKVTQSSRYLVKRTGEKVFLECVQDMDHENMFWYRQDPGLGLRLIYFSYDVKMKEKGDIPEGYSVSREKKERFSLILESASTNQTSMYLCASTVRDTQYFGPGTRLTVL.

There are a few counts of this clonotype. The chain couples TRBV6-1 to TRBJ2-7; TRBD1 is a possible D gene (6 bases). V was shortened by 9 bases and J by 2 bases, with 17 bases between the two germline ends. CDR3 length equals 14 residues. Germline CDR1 reads MNHNS; CDR2 reads SASEGT. This chain's CDR3 is CASGGRISPYEQYV. CDR3 DNA sequence: TGTGCCAGTGGGGGCAGAATTTCACCCTACGAGCAGTACGTC.

As regards this clonotype: This sequence may be a read error, since a much larger clone differs from it by one base. This chain uses TRBV12-3 or TRBV12-4 with TRBJ1-1; 7 bases line up with TRBD1. V trimming: 4 bases; J trimming: 4 bases; junction bases outside the gene matches: 15. The CDR3 has 17 residues. Written as DNA, the CDR3 is TGTGCCAGCAGTTCCCGTTCGCCAGGGTACAGGGGCACTGAAGCTTTCTTT. This codes for CASSSRSPGYRGTEAFF.

This clonotype was recorded a few times. The chain carries TRBV27 and TRBJ2-7, with TRBD2 matching over 7 bases. The length of the CDR3 is 13 residues. With V trimmed by 5 bases and J by 7 bases, 8 bases remained unmatched. Germline values: CDR1 MNHEY, CDR2 SMNVEV (reference sequence). Here the CDR3 reads CASSPRGGWEQYV. The CDR3 nucleotides are TGTGCCAGCAGTCCCCGGGGAGGGTGGGAGCAGTACGTC.

The V and J genes are TRBV7-9 and TRBJ1-5, with D unclear. With 3 bases removed from V and 0 bases from J, the gap between germline ends came to 6 bases. Germline values: CDR1 SEHNR, CDR2 FQNEAQ (reference sequence). The CDR3 is 14 residues long. The CDR3 bases are TGTGCCAGCAGCTTCGGGAATAGCAATCAGCCCCAGCATTTT. Residues: CASSFGNSNQPQHF.

This clonotype was counted only a few times. CDR3 sequence reads: CASSLGRLDYGYTF. CDR3 nucleotides: TGTGCCAGCAGTTTAGGGCGCCTGGACTATGGCTACACCTTC. This rearrangement joins TRBV27 to TRBJ1-2, with D unclear. Germline V gives CDR1 MNHEY, CDR2 SMNVEV (reference sequence). The V and J ends lost 2 bases and 3 bases respectively, with 10 bases between them. This CDR3 contains 14 residues.

The chain combines TRBV6-6 with TRBJ2-2; possible D gene TRBD1, 8 bases. CDR1 is MNHNY and CDR2 is SVGAGI in the germline V gene (reference sequence). This CDR3 is 17 amino acids long. The ends were cut back, 1 base at V and 6 bases at J, with 18 bases in the middle. Here the CDR3 reads CASSYFYRQGRAGELFF. CDR3 DNA: TGTGCCAGCAGTTACTTCTATCGACAGGGGAGGGCCGGGGAGCTGTTTTTT.

This clonotype was seen many times. This rearrangement joins TRBV28 to TRBJ2-2; unclear D gene. Germline CDR1 is MDHEN and CDR2 is SYDVKM. V shed 7 bases and J shed 2 bases, with 8 bases lying between them. This CDR3 has 13 residues. CDR3 DNA: TGTGCCAGCACCATAGCCAACACCGGGGAGCTGTTTTTT. It specifies CASTIANTGELFF.

The sample holds a few counts of this clonotype. The chain is built from TRBV28 and TRBJ1-6; 7 bases agree with TRBD1. V dropped 0 bases and J dropped 10; count of bases not matched to a gene: 9. CDR1 is MDHEN and CDR2 is SYDVKM in the germline V gene. The CDR3 extends over 16 amino acids. CDR3 residues: CASSLWSGDSLSPLHF. The CDR3 DNA reads as TGTGCCAGCAGTTTATGGAGCGGGGACAGTTTATCACCCCTCCACTTT.

This clonotype was counted between two and nine times. The genes are TRBV15 and TRBJ1-2; D not resolved. The ends were cut back, 5 bases at V and 7 bases at J, with 11 bases in the middle. The CDR3 runs to 12 residues. CDR1 LNHNV and CDR2 YYDKDF come from the germline V gene (reference sequence). CDR3 region: CATSPAEGGYTF. The CDR3 bases are TGTGCCACCAGCCCCGCCGAGGGTGGCTACACCTTC.

This chain joins TRBV4-1 and TRBJ1-5; D possibly corresponds to TRBD1 (6 bases). The CDR3 is made up of 16 amino acids. Germline V gives CDR1 MGHRA, CDR2 YSYEKL. Trimming took 5 bases from V and 6 from J, leaving 20 bases between them. CDR3 amino acids: CASSLEGGANTQPQHF. The CDR3 region has the DNA TGCGCCAGCAGCTTGGAGGGGGGGGCGAATACTCAGCCCCAGCATTTT.

This clonotype was observed a few times. This could be a read error, since a much larger clone is one nucleotide away. This chain uses TRBV14 with TRBJ2-5; D is uncertain. This CDR3 contains 11 residues. V gave up 3 bases and J gave up 5 bases, with 4 bases separating them. Germline CDR1 and CDR2: SGHDN and FVKESK. CDR3 loop: CASSHGETQYF. The CDR3 DNA follows: TGTGCCAGCAGCCACGGGGAGACCCAGTACTTC.

The chain recombines TRBV6-2 or TRBV6-3 with TRBJ2-1; 8 bases line up with TRBD2. This CDR3 has 13 residues. Looked up from germline, CDR1 is MNHEY and CDR2 is SVGEGT. V lost 4 bases and J lost 6; bases outside the gene matches: 2. CDR3 sequence (DNA): TGTGCCAGCAGTTCGGGGGGGAGCAATGAGCAGTTCTTC. Amino acids: CASSSGGSNEQFF.

This clonotype showed up just a few times. The chain employs TRBV28 and TRBJ1-2; TRBD1 might be the D (5 bases). Germline values: CDR1 MDHEN, CDR2 SYDVKM. The CDR3 has 13 amino acids. V lost 5 bases and J lost 4, with 11 bases in between. Here the CDR3 reads CASSRDSVYGYTF. DNA for the CDR3: TGTGCCAGCAGTCGTGACAGCGTCTATGGCTACACCTTC.

There are many counts of this clonotype. CDR3 loop: CASSENRGPPEHF. In DNA form, the CDR3 reads TGTGCCAGCAGTGAAAATAGGGGACCTCCCGAGCATTTT. This sequence joins TRBV6-1 and TRBJ1-5, with D possibly being TRBD1 (5 bases). The V end lost 2 bases, the J end lost 14 bases, and 16 bases lay between the germline ends. Looked up from germline, CDR1 is MNHNS and CDR2 is SASEGT. CDR3 length: 13 amino acids.